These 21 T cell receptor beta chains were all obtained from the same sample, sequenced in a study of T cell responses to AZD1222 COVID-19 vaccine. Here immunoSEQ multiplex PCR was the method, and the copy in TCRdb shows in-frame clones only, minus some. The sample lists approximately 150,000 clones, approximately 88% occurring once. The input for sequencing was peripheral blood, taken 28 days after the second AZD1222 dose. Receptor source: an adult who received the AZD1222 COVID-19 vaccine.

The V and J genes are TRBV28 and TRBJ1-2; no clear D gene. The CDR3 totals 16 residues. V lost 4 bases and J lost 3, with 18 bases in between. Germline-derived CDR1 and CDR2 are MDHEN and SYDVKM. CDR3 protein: CASSSSMVLQDYGYTF. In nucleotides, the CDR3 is TGTGCCAGCAGTTCCTCCATGGTACTACAAGACTATGGCTACACCTTC.

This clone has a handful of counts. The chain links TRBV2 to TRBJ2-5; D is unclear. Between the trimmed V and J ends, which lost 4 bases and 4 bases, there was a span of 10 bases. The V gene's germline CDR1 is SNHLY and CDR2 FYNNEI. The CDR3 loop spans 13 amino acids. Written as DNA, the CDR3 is TGTGCCAGCAGTGGACCCGGACGAGAGACCCAGTACTTC. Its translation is CASSGPGRETQYF.

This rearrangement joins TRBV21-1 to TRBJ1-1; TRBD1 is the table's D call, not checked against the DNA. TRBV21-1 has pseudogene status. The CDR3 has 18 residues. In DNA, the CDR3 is TGTGCCAGCAGCAAGCCCACGACAGGCTTGGGCTGGGACACTGAAGCTTTCTTT. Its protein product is CASSKPTTGLGWDTEAFF.

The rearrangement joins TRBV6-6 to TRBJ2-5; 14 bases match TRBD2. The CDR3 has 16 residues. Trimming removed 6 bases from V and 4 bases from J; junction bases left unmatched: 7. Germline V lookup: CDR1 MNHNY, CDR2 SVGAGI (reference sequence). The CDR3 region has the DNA TGTGCCAGCAGACCCGGACTAGCGGGGGGAAGAGAGACCCAGTACTTC. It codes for CASRPGLAGGRETQYF.

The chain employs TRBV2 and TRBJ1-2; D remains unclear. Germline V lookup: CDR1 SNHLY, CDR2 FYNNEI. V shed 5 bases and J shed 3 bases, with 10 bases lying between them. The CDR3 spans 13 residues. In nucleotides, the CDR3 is TGTGCCAGCAGTAGGCTCCGGGACTATGGCTACACCTTC. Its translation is CASSRLRDYGYTF.

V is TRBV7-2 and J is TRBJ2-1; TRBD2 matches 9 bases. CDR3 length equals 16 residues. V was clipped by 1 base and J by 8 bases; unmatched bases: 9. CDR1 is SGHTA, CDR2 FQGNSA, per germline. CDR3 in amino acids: CASSLVGGGAFYEQFF. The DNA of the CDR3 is TGTGCCAGCAGCTTAGTAGGCGGGGGGGCCTTCTATGAGCAGTTCTTC.

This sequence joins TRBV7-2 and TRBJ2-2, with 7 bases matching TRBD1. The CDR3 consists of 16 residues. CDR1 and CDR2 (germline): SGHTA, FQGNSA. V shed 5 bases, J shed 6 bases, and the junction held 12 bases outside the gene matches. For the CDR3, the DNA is TGTGCCAGCAGCCAAGAAGGGGGCCGAGGTGCCGGGGAGCTGTTTTTT. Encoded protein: CASSQEGGRGAGELFF. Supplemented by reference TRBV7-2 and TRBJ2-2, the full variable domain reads GAGVSQSPSNKVTEKGKDVELRCDPISGHTALYWYRQSLGQGLEFLIYFQGNSAPDKSGLPSDRFSAERTGGSVSTLTIQRTQQEDSAVYLCASSQEGGRGAGELFFGEGSRLTVL.

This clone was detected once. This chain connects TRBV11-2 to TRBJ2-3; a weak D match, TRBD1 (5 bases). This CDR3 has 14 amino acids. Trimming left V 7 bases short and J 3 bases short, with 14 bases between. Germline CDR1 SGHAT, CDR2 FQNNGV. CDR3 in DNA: TGTGCCAGCAATTACCAGGGTTTTACAGATACGCAGTATTTT. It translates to CASNYQGFTDTQYF. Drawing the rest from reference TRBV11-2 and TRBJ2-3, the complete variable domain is EAGVAQSPRYKIIEKRQSVAFWCNPISGHATLYWYQQILGQGPKLLIQFQNNGVVDDSQLPKDRFSAERLKGVDSTLKIQPAKLEDSAVYLCASNYQGFTDTQYFGPGTRLTVL.

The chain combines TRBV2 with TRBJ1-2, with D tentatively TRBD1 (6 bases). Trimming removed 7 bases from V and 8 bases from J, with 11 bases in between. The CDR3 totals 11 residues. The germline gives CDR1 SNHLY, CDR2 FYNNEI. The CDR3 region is CASIAGDGYTF. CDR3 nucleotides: TGTGCCAGCATAGCAGGGGACGGCTACACCTTC. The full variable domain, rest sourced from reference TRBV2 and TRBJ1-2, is EPEVTQTPSHQVTQMGQEVILRCVPISNHLYFYWYRQILGQKVEFLVSFYNNEISEKSEIFDDQFSVERPDGSNFTLKIRSTKLEDSAMYFCASIAGDGYTFGSGTRLTVV.

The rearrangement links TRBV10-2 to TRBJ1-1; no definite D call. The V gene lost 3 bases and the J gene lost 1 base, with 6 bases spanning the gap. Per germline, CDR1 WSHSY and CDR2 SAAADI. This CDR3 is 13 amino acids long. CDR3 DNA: TGCGCCAGCAGTGAATCGTGGAACACTGAAGCTTTCTTT. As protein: CASSESWNTEAFF.

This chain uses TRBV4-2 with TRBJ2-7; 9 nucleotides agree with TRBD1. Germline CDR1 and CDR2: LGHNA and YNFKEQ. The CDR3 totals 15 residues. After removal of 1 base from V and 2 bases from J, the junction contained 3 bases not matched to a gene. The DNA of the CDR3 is TGTGCCAGCAGCCAAGGACAGGGGGGAGCCTACGAGCAGTACTTC. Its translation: CASSQGQGGAYEQYF.

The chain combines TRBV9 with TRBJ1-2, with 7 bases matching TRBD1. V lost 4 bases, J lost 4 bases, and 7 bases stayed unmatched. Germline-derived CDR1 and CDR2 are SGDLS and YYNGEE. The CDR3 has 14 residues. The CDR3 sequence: CASSLGGDSYGYTF. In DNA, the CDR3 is TGTGCCAGCAGCTTGGGCGGGGACAGCTATGGCTACACCTTC.

The CDR3 DNA is TGTGCCAGCAGCTTCCTAAATTCACCCCTCCACTTT. This gives the protein CASSFLNSPLHF. This chain uses TRBV5-6 with TRBJ1-6, with unresolved D. Trimming cost V 2 bases and J 7 bases, with 4 bases left between them. The germline V gene has CDR1 SGHDT and CDR2 YYEEEE. The CDR3 covers 12 residues.

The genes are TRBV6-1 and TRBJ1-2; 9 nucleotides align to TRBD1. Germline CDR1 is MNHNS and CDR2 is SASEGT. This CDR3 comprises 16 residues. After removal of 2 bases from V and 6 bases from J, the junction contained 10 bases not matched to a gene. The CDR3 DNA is TGTGCCAGCAGTGAACATGGGACAGGGTCGATTAATGGCTACACCTTC. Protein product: CASSEHGTGSINGYTF.

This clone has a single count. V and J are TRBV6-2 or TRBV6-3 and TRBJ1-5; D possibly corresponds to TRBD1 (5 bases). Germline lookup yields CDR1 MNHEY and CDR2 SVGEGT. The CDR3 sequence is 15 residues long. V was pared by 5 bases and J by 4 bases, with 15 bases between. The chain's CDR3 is CASSVSPDSNQPQHF. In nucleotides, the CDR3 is TGTGCCAGCAGTGTTTCGCCCGACAGTAATCAGCCCCAGCATTTT.

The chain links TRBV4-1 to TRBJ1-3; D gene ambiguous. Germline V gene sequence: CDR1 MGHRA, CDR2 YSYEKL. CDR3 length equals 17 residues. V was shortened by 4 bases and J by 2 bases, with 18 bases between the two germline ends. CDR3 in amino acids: CASSPGKAKGAGNTIYF. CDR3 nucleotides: TGCGCCAGCAGCCCCGGGAAGGCCAAAGGCGCTGGAAACACCATATATTTT.

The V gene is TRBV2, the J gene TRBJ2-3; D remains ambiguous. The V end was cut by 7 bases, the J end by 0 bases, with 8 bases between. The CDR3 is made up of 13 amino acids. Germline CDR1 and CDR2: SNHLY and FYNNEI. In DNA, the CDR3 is TGTGCCAGCAACCGGCAGAGCACAGATACGCAGTATTTT. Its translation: CASNRQSTDTQYF.

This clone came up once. The CDR3 sequence is CASSPNSPASNEKLFF. The CDR3 coding sequence is TGTGCCAGCTCACCAAACTCGCCAGCTAGTAATGAAAAACTGTTTTTT. The chain has TRBV18 and TRBJ1-4; D call uncertain. V dropped 2 bases and J dropped 4 bases, with 14 bases sitting between them. The CDR3 length is 16 residues. The V gene's germline CDR1 is KGHSH and CDR2 LQKENI.

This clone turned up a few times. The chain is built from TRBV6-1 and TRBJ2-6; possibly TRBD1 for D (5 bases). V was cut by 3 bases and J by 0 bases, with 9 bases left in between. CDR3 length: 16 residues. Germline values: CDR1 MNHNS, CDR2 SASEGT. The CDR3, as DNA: TGTGCCAGCAGTGATAGGGGTGACTCTGGGGCCAACGTCCTGACTTTC. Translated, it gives CASSDRGDSGANVLTF.

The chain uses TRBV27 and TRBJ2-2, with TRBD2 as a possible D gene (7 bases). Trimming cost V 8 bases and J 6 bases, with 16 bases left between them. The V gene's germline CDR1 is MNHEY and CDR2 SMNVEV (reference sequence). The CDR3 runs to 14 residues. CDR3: CASSYQGRAGELFF. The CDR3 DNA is TGTGCCAGCTCATATCAGGGGAGGGCCGGGGAGCTGTTTTTT.

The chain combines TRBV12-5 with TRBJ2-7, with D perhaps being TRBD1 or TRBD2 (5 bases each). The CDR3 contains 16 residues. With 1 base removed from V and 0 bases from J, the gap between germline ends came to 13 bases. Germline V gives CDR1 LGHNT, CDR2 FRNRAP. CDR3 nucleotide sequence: TGTGCTAGTGGTTTGGGACGGGACGGATTCTCCTACGAGCAGTACTTC. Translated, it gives CASGLGRDGFSYEQYF.